The rows below give T cell receptor beta chains drawn from one sample of a study of response to subunit inactivated influenza vaccine. TCRdb reprocessed the RT-PCR reads via MiXCR and lists one record per CDR3 protein. The sample includes roughly 650,000 distinct CDR3 sequences, 11% to 15% of them seen just once. The sample consisted of PBMCs from blood, taken 14 to 15 days before vaccination. The receptors derive from a man aged 50 or older who received an inactivated influenza vaccine. Both conserved end residues are part of each CDR3. Each record gives: CDR3 DNA, CDR3 protein, J gene, CDR3 length, clone size, D gene, V gene. A D gene is named only where the DNA matches it firmly. Expanded clones are given a class, and other clones once, few, many or no size at all.

TGTGCCAGCAGCAAGAGGACAGGGGATGGCGAAAAACTGTTTTTT	CASSKRTGDGEKLFF	TRBJ1-4	15	NA	TRBD1	TRBV3-1
TGTGCCAGCAGCTTCCAGAGAAACACCATATATTTT	CASSFQRNTIYF	TRBJ1-3	12	NA	NA	TRBV11-2
TGTGCCACCAGTGGTCACGGACAGGCCCTTATTTACAATGAGCAGTTCTTC	CATSGHGQALIYNEQFF	TRBJ2-1	17	many	TRBD1	TRBV24-1
TGTGCCAGCTCACCCATGCAGTATAGCTCTAAGGAGCAGTTCTTC	CASSPMQYSSKEQFF	TRBJ2-1	15	NA	NA	TRBV18
TGTGCCAGCAGCTACCGAGGGGCGGGAGATCAGGAGCAGTTCTTC	CASSYRGAGDQEQFF	TRBJ2-1	15	few	TRBD2	TRBV12-3/TRBV12-4
TGCAGAAGGACCTCGCGGAGAGATACGCAGTATTTT	CRRTSRRDTQYF	TRBJ2-3	12	NA	NA	TRBV29-1
TGTGCCAGCAGCCCGGCCGGGTTCCAAGAGACCCAGTACTTC	CASSPAGFQETQYF	TRBJ2-5	14	few	NA	TRBV3-1
TGTGCCAGCAGCCAGCTAGCGGGGGGCCGTACAGATACGCAGTATTTT	CASSQLAGGRTDTQYF	TRBJ2-3	16	NA	TRBD2	TRBV3-1
TGTGCCAGCAGCCCCGGGGTGGAGGGGGCAGGGTACACTGAAGCTTTCTTT	CASSPGVEGAGYTEAFF	TRBJ1-1	17	NA	TRBD1	TRBV5-4
TGTGCCAGCAGCTTACCCCAGGGAGGAGGGTATAATTCACCCCTCCACTTT	CASSLPQGGGYNSPLHF	TRBJ1-6	17	NA	NA	TRBV11-2
TGCGCCAGCAGCTTTGTGAAAGGAGATACGCAGTATTTT	CASSFVKGDTQYF	TRBJ2-3	13	NA	NA	TRBV5-1
TGTGCCAGCAGCTTCGGGGTTACCACCGGGGAGCTGTTTTTT	CASSFGVTTGELFF	TRBJ2-2	14	NA	NA	TRBV5-6
TGCAGTGCTAGAGATTGGAGGGGGTCTAATGAAAAACTGTTTTTT	CSARDWRGSNEKLFF	TRBJ1-4	15	NA	NA	TRBV20-1
TGCGCCAGCACCAGGGACGATGCAGACTATGGCTACACCTTC	CASTRDDADYGYTF	TRBJ1-2	14	NA	NA	TRBV5-1
TGCGCCAGCAGCCAAGATCTCGTCCGGGACAGGTCGAGGGGCTACACCTTC	CASSQDLVRDRSRGYTF	TRBJ1-2	17	NA	TRBD1	TRBV4-3
TGCAGTGCTATACGGCCCGGGGACTACTACGAGCAGTACTTC	CSAIRPGDYYEQYF	TRBJ2-7	14	few	TRBD2	TRBV20-1
TGCGCCAGCAGCCAAGATATGAGCCTAGCGGGACATGAAGAGCAGTACTTC	CASSQDMSLAGHEEQYF	TRBJ2-7	17	few	TRBD2	TRBV4-3
TGCGCCAGCAGCCAGAGGGACAGGGGGGGCACAGATACGCAGTATTTT	CASSQRDRGGTDTQYF	TRBJ2-3	16	few	TRBD1	TRBV4-1
TGTGCCAGCAGCTCCCTTGGGGGGCCGAACTATGGCTACACCTTC	CASSSLGGPNYGYTF	TRBJ1-2	15	few	NA	TRBV28
TGTGCCAGCAGCAAGGGACTAGCGGGGGTAGAGCAGTTCTTC	CASSKGLAGVEQFF	TRBJ2-1	14	NA	TRBD2	TRBV7-2
TGTGCCAGCAGCTTTAGTTCTAATGAGCAGTTCTTC	CASSFSSNEQFF	TRBJ2-1	12	many	NA	TRBV7-9
TGTGCCAGCAGTTATCATGGGGGGACAGGGGACACCTACGAGCAGTACTTC	CASSYHGGTGDTYEQYF	TRBJ2-7	17	many	TRBD1	TRBV28
TGCAGCGTTGCGACAGGGGGCTATGTCGACATTCAGTACTTC	CSVATGGYVDIQYF	TRBJ2-4	14	NA	TRBD1	TRBV29-1
TGCAGCGTTGGTGGGGTGAACACCGGGGAGCTGTTTTTT	CSVGGVNTGELFF	TRBJ2-2	13	NA	NA	TRBV29-1
TGTGCCAGCAGAAGACTAGATGACTCCTACAATGAGCAGTTCTTC	CASRRLDDSYNEQFF	TRBJ2-1	15	NA	NA	TRBV7-9
TGCAGTGCTAGAGATTCTCCCCCTGGAGCTTTCTTT	CSARDSPPGAFF	TRBJ1-1	12	few	NA	TRBV20-1
TGTGCCAGCAACGACAGGGGGGCCTACAATGAGCAGTTCTTC	CASNDRGAYNEQFF	TRBJ2-1	14	NA	TRBD1	TRBV6-2/TRBV6-3
TGTGCCAGCAGCCAAGATTCTAGCGGGAGAGGTACAGATACGCAGTATTTT	CASSQDSSGRGTDTQYF	TRBJ2-3	17	few	TRBD2	TRBV4-2